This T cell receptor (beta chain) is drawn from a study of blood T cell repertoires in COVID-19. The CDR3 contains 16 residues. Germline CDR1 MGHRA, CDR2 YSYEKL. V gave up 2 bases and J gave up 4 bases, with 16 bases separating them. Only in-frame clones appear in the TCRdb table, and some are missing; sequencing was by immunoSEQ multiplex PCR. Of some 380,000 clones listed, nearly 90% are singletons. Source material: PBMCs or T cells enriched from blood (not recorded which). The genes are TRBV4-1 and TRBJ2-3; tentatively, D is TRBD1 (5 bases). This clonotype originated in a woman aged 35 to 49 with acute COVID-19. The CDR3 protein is CASSQLPGWSADTQYF. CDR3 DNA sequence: TGCGCCAGCAGCCAACTCCCAGGGTGGTCGGCAGATACGCAGTATTTT.